The rows below give T cell receptor beta chains drawn from one sample of a study of blood T cells in healthy people across ages. TCRdb used MiXCR to reprocess the 5' RACE reads, holding one entry per CDR3 protein. The sample carries 1.5 million to 2 million distinct CDR3 sequences, 28% recorded once. Sequences were obtained from blood. These receptors originate from a young woman in good health. The CDR3 runs from the conserved cysteine through the conserved F or W. Each record gives: V gene, D gene, J gene, clone size, CDR3 protein, CDR3 DNA. The D gene is left open where the match is weak. Clone size is stated in some rows and not others, as once, few, many or a class when expanded.

TRBV6-2/TRBV6-3	TRBD2	TRBJ2-7	-	CASSYSTSGPYEQYF	TGTGCCAGCAGTTACTCGACTAGCGGCCCCTACGAGCAGTACTTC
TRBV7-9	-	TRBJ2-5	-	CASSRTALQETQYF	TGTGCCAGCAGCCGGACAGCCCTCCAAGAGACCCAGTACTTC
TRBV29-1	-	TRBJ2-4	-	CSGDGGYF	TGCAGCGGCGACGGGGGGTACTTC
TRBV20-1	-	TRBJ1-3	-	CSARGLGTASGNTIYF	TGCAGTGCTAGAGGCCTGGGGACGGCCTCTGGAAACACCATATATTTT
TRBV20-1	TRBD2	TRBJ2-6	few	CSARDSSGRKSGANVLTF	TGCAGTGCTAGAGACTCTAGCGGGAGGAAGTCTGGGGCCAACGTCCTGACTTTC
TRBV29-1	TRBD1	TRBJ1-1	-	CSGGTVTGAFF	TGCAGCGGGGGGACAGTTACTGGAGCTTTCTTT
TRBV9	-	TRBJ2-1	-	CASSATGYTYNEQFF	TGTGCCAGCAGCGCAACGGGATATACCTACAATGAGCAGTTCTTC
TRBV20-1	TRBD1	TRBJ1-1	few	CSARHANRRGALNTEAFF	TGCAGTGCTAGACATGCAAACCGCAGGGGGGCACTGAACACTGAAGCTTTCTTT
TRBV3-1	-	TRBJ1-1	-	CANSRDERNTEAFF	TGTGCCAACAGCCGGGACGAACGGAACACTGAAGCTTTCTTT
TRBV2	TRBD1	TRBJ2-5	few	CAGSDTGQGKTQYF	TGTGCCGGCAGTGATACGGGACAGGGAAAGACCCAGTACTTC
TRBV6-6	-	TRBJ1-5	-	CASRGGDNQSQHF	TGTGCCAGCAGGGGGGGGGACAATCAGTCCCAGCATTTT
TRBV24-1	TRBD2	TRBJ2-5	-	CATGSGGGETQYF	TGTGCCACCGGCTCGGGGGGAGGAGAGACCCAGTACTTC
TRBV6-5	-	TRBJ2-5	-	CASIPRGAEETQYF	TGTGCCAGCATCCCGAGGGGGGCAGAAGAGACCCAGTACTTC
TRBV12-3/TRBV12-4	-	TRBJ2-1	-	CASSLVAMGNNEQFF	TGTGCCAGCAGTTTAGTTGCAATGGGTAACAATGAGCAGTTCTTC
TRBV9	TRBD1	TRBJ1-5	-	CVSSVGTGGSGQPQHF	TGTGTCAGCAGCGTTGGGACAGGGGGGTCTGGCCAGCCCCAGCATTTT
TRBV7-9	TRBD1	TRBJ2-3	-	CASSPLYRGAQYF	TGTGCCAGCAGCCCCCTATACAGGGGTGCGCAGTATTTT
TRBV27	-	TRBJ1-6	few	CASSFSRQGGSPLHF	TGTGCCAGCAGTTTTTCTAGGCAGGGAGGTTCACCCCTCCACTTT
TRBV5-1	TRBD2	TRBJ2-3	-	CASSLGTSGGRPRDTQYF	TGCGCCAGCAGCTTGGGGACTAGCGGGGGCCGTCCCCGGGATACGCAGTATTTT
TRBV5-1	-	TRBJ2-5	few	CASSNRGGEETQYF	TGCGCCAGCAGCAACCGAGGAGGCGAAGAGACCCAGTACTTC
TRBV3-1	TRBD2	TRBJ2-7	-	CASSRGRDYKQYF	TGTGCCAGCAGCAGAGGCAGGGACTACAAGCAGTACTTC
TRBV5-1	TRBD1	TRBJ1-2	-	CASSLPGTGDGYTF	TGCGCCAGCAGCTTGCCCGGGACAGGGGACGGCTACACCTTC
TRBV7-9	-	TRBJ2-5	-	CASPSGQGETQYF	TGTGCCAGCCCCTCCGGGCAGGGGGAGACCCAGTACTTC
TRBV24-1	-	TRBJ1-1	few	CATSDSMNTEAFF	TGTGCCACCAGTGACTCAATGAACACTGAAGCTTTCTTT
TRBV7-9	TRBD2	TRBJ2-3	many	CASVQTSGALTDTQYF	TGTGCCAGCGTACAGACTAGCGGGGCCCTCACAGATACGCAGTATTTT
TRBV15	-	TRBJ1-5	-	CATSFPETENYSNQPQHF	TGTGCCACCAGCTTCCCCGAGACAGAGAATTATAGCAATCAGCCCCAGCATTTT
TRBV4-2	-	TRBJ2-5	many	CASSPGSLETQYF	TGTGCCAGCAGCCCAGGGAGCTTGGAGACCCAGTACTTC
TRBV6-1	TRBD2	TRBJ2-5	few	CASSERTSGGAQQYF	TGTGCCAGCAGTGAACGGACTAGCGGGGGGGCGCAGCAGTACTTC
TRBV20-1	TRBD2	TRBJ2-5	many	CSANPALVAGGVLLETQYF	TGCAGTGCTAACCCCGCCCTGGTAGCGGGGGGAGTTCTGTTAGAGACCCAGTACTTC
TRBV6-1	-	TRBJ2-2	-	CASQKWANTGEPFF	TGTGCCAGTCAAAAATGGGCAAACACCGGGGAGCCGTTTTTT
TRBV20-1	-	TRBJ1-5	many	CSASDSNQPQHF	TGCAGTGCTTCCGATAGCAATCAGCCCCAGCATTTT
TRBV20-1	-	TRBJ2-7	few	CSARDPSASGSAEQYF	TGCAGTGCTAGAGATCCGTCTGCGAGCGGCTCCGCCGAGCAGTACTTC
TRBV28	TRBD2	TRBJ2-5	-	CASSPGGTTAGETQYF	TGTGCCAGCAGTCCGGGGGGGACTACGGCCGGAGAGACCCAGTACTTC
TRBV5-4	-	TRBJ2-5	-	CASSLSGKADEQYF	TGTGCCAGCAGCTTGTCTGGTAAGGCTGATGAGCAGTACTTC
TRBV20-1	TRBD2	TRBJ2-1	-	CSATNPGLAGTSSYNEQVF	TGCAGTGCCACCAACCCGGGACTAGCGGGGACGAGCTCCTACAATGAGCAGGTCTTC
TRBV7-2	TRBD2	TRBJ2-3	-	CASSLESGRSADTQYF	TGTGCCAGCAGTTTAGAATCCGGGAGGAGCGCAGATACGCAGTATTTT
TRBV12-5	TRBD1	TRBJ1-1	-	CASTLRGLGTEAFF	TGTGCTAGTACCCTCAGGGGGTTAGGCACTGAAGCTTTCTTT
TRBV6-1	-	TRBJ1-2	few	CASSGGAGTYGYTF	TGTGCCAGCAGCGGGGGGGCAGGGACCTATGGCTACACCTTC
TRBV4-1	-	TRBJ2-1	-	CASSQSPHQSSYNEQFF	TGCGCCAGCAGCCAAAGCCCGCACCAGAGCTCCTACAATGAGCAGTTCTTC
TRBV11-2	TRBD1	TRBJ2-1	-	CASSLGGVRDRGYNEQFF	TGTGCCAGCAGCTTAGGGGGTGTGAGGGACAGGGGCTACAATGAGCAGTTCTTC
TRBV7-2	-	TRBJ2-3	-	CASSLKILDTQYF	TGTGCCAGCAGCTTAAAAATACTAGATACGCAGTATTTT
TRBV30	-	TRBJ2-1	-	CAWSVRLNEQFF	TGTGCCTGGAGTGTACGGCTCAATGAGCAGTTCTTC
TRBV12-3/TRBV12-4	TRBD2	TRBJ2-3	-	CASSRTRMSDTQYF	TGTGCCAGCAGTAGGACTAGAATGTCAGATACGCAGTATTTT
TRBV6-6	-	TRBJ2-3	few	CASSYVALSRYTDTQYF	TGTGCCAGCAGTTACGTAGCGCTGAGTAGATACACAGATACGCAGTATTTT
TRBV7-3	TRBD2	TRBJ2-7	many	CASSSGTTYEQYF	TGTGCCAGCAGCTCCGGGACTACCTACGAGCAGTACTTC
TRBV7-2	-	TRBJ1-2	-	CASSLGPRVKGGYTF	TGTGCCAGCAGCTTAGGGCCCAGGGTTAAGGGTGGCTACACCTTC
TRBV2	-	TRBJ1-2	few	CASSILYGYTF	TGTGCCAGCAGCATACTCTATGGCTACACCTTC
TRBV6-6	-	TRBJ1-1	few	CASSYSVQDEAFF	TGTGCCAGCAGTTACTCGGTACAGGATGAAGCTTTCTTT
TRBV7-2	-	TRBJ2-7	few	CASSPEGFGEQYF	TGTGCCAGCAGCCCGGAGGGGTTTGGCGAGCAGTACTTC
TRBV4-1	-	TRBJ2-3	-	CASSQKGIRDTQAQYF	TGCGCCAGCAGCCAAAAGGGGATTCGGGACACCCAGGCGCAGTATTTT
TRBV6-2/TRBV6-3	TRBD1	TRBJ2-5	-	CASSYIRQGETQYF	TGTGCCAGCAGTTACATCAGACAGGGGGAGACCCAGTACTTC
TRBV20-1	TRBD2	TRBJ2-1	-	CSARAMEGLPSNEQFF	TGCAGTGCTAGAGCGATGGAGGGACTACCTTCCAATGAGCAGTTCTTC